This T cell receptor beta chain was sequenced during a study of T-cell memory formation after mild COVID-19. Study-level background: Largely donor-specific TCR clusters were found.

MiXCR, run by TCRdb on the 5' RACE reads, gives a single entry per CDR3 protein. The table includes about 470,000 distinct CDR3 sequences, roughly 18% detected once. This CDR3 spans 14 amino acids. With 5 bases clipped from V and 5 bases from J, the junction kept 7 bases outside the gene matches. Germline assignment: CDR1 SGHRS and CDR2 YFSETQ. Whole-study results and caveats: Mainly in CM and EM were contracting CD4+ clones; CD8+ were in EMRA. What remained unconfirmed was the SARS-CoV-2 specificity of second-wave clones peaking on day 37.

This clonotype was observed a handful of times. The antigen is not known. The sequence derives from an adult woman who had mild COVID-19 (a few samples of this study predate the infection). Cell type and time point are not known. The rearrangement joins TRBV5-1 to TRBJ2-5, with TRBD1 identical over 9 bases. The source material was PBMCs or a T cell subset sorted from them (not recorded which). The DNA for the CDR3 is TGCGCCAGCAGGACGACAGGGGGGACGGAGACCCAGTACTTC. It yields the protein CASRTTGGTETQYF.